The 23 T cell receptor beta chains reported below all come from one sample, sequenced in a study of blood T cell repertoires in COVID-19. TCRdb's table, derived via immunoSEQ multiplex PCR, lists solely in-frame clones and lacks some. The profile shows about 140,000 clones, about 80% of them singletons. What was sequenced was peripheral blood. The receptors originated from a woman aged 60 to 75 with acute or convalescent COVID-19.

This sequence joins TRBV5-1 and TRBJ1-3; D is possibly TRBD1 (5 bases). Germline loops: CDR1 SGHRS, CDR2 YFSETQ. There are 16 residues in the CDR3. V was shortened by 4 bases and J by 0 bases, with 14 bases between the two germline ends. This CDR3 is CASSPGGDRSGNTIYF. The CDR3 region has the DNA TGCGCCAGCAGCCCCGGCGGGGACCGCTCTGGAAACACCATATATTTT.

The chain employs TRBV5-6 and TRBJ1-4, with a weak D call TRBD1 (6 bases). The CDR3 runs to 15 residues. V gave up 4 bases and J gave up 8 bases, with 18 bases separating them. From germline, CDR1 is SGHDT and CDR2 YYEEEE. The CDR3 loop is CASSQTGQRSEKLFF. The CDR3 DNA sequence: TGTGCCAGCAGCCAAACCGGACAGCGTTCGGAAAAACTGTTTTTT.

The J gene is TRBJ2-7, the V gene TRBV11-3; D gene ambiguous. CDR1 is SGHNT and CDR2 is YENEEA in the germline V gene. The V and J ends lost 0 bases and 3 bases respectively, with 6 bases between them. The CDR3 has 13 residues. The CDR3, as DNA: TGTGCCAGCAGCTTAGATCGAGACTACGAGCAGTACTTC. Residues: CASSLDRDYEQYF.

This rearrangement joins TRBV19 to TRBJ1-5, with D possibly TRBD1 on 6 matching bases. This CDR3 spans 16 amino acids. V was cut by 3 bases and J by 7 bases, with 19 bases left in between. CDR1 is LNHDA, CDR2 SQIVND, per germline (reference sequence). The CDR3 region is CASSIPGAGGGQPQHF. The CDR3 bases are TGTGCCAGTAGTATCCCAGGGGCAGGCGGGGGACAGCCCCAGCATTTT.

The chain joins TRBV6-1 to TRBJ1-5, with a weak D call TRBD1 (5 bases). The ends were cut back, 3 bases at V and 9 bases at J, with 9 bases in the middle. Germline CDR1 is MNHNS and CDR2 is SASEGT. This CDR3 has 12 amino acids. The CDR3 here is CASSDWDLPQHF. The CDR3 nucleotides read TGTGCCAGCAGTGATTGGGACTTGCCCCAGCATTTT.

J is TRBJ1-5 and V is TRBV5-5; D is unclear. Trimming shortened V by 0 bases and J by 0 bases, and 10 bases separated the two germline ends. The CDR3 runs to 16 residues. Germline V gene data show CDR1 as SGHKS and CDR2 as YYEKEE (reference sequence). CDR3 protein: CASSLDGGYSNQPQHF. Here the CDR3 DNA reads TGTGCCAGCAGCTTGGACGGAGGTTATAGCAATCAGCCCCAGCATTTT.

The chain has TRBV20-1 and TRBJ2-3; the D is unclear. Per the germline V gene, CDR1 is DFQATT and CDR2 is SNEGSKA (reference sequence). The CDR3 runs 11 residues. The germline V and J ends were trimmed by 4 bases and 11 bases, with 13 bases remaining between them. CDR3 in DNA: TGCAGTGCTAAAGACCCTATTGGGCAGTATTTT. Encoded protein: CSAKDPIGQYF.

The V and J genes are TRBV28 and TRBJ1-5, with D tentatively TRBD1 (6 bases). The CDR3 is 15 amino acids. From germline, CDR1 is MDHEN and CDR2 SYDVKM. Deletions cut 6 bases from V and 7 bases from J, with 19 bases between. CDR3: CASRIGGAQYQPQHF. CDR3 DNA: TGTGCCAGCAGAATTGGGGGGGCGCAGTACCAGCCCCAGCATTTT.

The CDR3 sequence: CASSERASGSKMNEQFF. The DNA of the CDR3 is TGTGCCAGCAGTGAAAGGGCTAGCGGGAGTAAGATGAATGAGCAGTTCTTC. The J gene is TRBJ2-1, the V gene TRBV6-1, with 10 bases fitting TRBD2. The V gene's germline CDR1 is MNHNS and CDR2 SASEGT. The CDR3 extends over 17 amino acids. V lost 2 bases to trimming and J lost 7 bases; unmatched junction nucleotides: 11.

This clone was counted between two and nine times. The chain couples TRBV2 to TRBJ2-1; 10 bases are a match to TRBD2. The trim removed 7 bases at V and 8 bases at J, leaving 11 bases unmatched. The CDR3 loop spans 15 amino acids. From germline, CDR1 is SNHLY and CDR2 FYNNEI. CDR3 protein: CASMKLAGIGDEQFF. The CDR3 DNA follows: TGTGCCAGCATGAAACTAGCGGGAATCGGCGATGAGCAGTTCTTC.

This chain connects TRBV9 to TRBJ2-3; 10 positions match TRBD2. The V and J ends lost 5 bases and 3 bases, in that order; junction bases with no gene match: 9. The CDR3 consists of 16 residues. Germline V gene lookup returns CDR1 SGDLS and CDR2 YYNGEE. The CDR3 bases are TGTGCCAGCAGTTGGGCTAGCGGGAGAGCTACAGATACGCAGTATTTT. Its protein product is CASSWASGRATDTQYF.

This rearrangement joins TRBV28 to TRBJ2-1, with D possibly matching TRBD2 (6 bases). This CDR3 has 12 residues. Trimming shortened V by 6 bases and J by 10 bases, and 13 bases separated the two germline ends. Germline lookup yields CDR1 MDHEN and CDR2 SYDVKM. This chain's CDR3 is CASRLAAQEQFF. The CDR3 DNA reads TGTGCCAGCAGATTAGCGGCACAAGAGCAGTTCTTC.

The gene calls are TRBV10-2 and TRBJ1-1; 9 bases agree with TRBD1. CDR1 is WSHSY, CDR2 SAAADI, per germline. The V segment lost 6 bases and the J segment 4 bases; nucleotides outside the gene matches: 6. This CDR3 region has 14 residues. The CDR3 nucleotides read TGCGCCAGCAGGGGACAGGGAGTTTCCACTGAAGCTTTCTTT. Translation: CASRGQGVSTEAFF.

The chain is built from TRBV7-2 and TRBJ2-7; TRBD2 matches 8 bases. Germline V CDR1 and CDR2: SGHTA, FQGNSA. V dropped 5 bases and J dropped 3; count of bases not matched to a gene: 6. This CDR3 has 14 residues. The CDR3 is CASSPSGRGYEQYF. The CDR3 DNA reads as TGTGCCAGCAGCCCCAGCGGGAGAGGCTACGAGCAGTACTTC.

The genes are TRBV7-9 and TRBJ2-1, with D perhaps TRBD2 (5 bases). The CDR3 contains 16 residues. CDR1 and CDR2 (germline): SEHNR, FQNEAQ (reference sequence). With 6 bases removed from V and 1 base from J, the gap between germline ends came to 16 bases. This chain's CDR3 is CASRVKSGGSYNEQFF. The CDR3 DNA sequence: TGTGCCAGCAGAGTCAAGTCGGGCGGGTCCTACAATGAGCAGTTCTTC. Together with reference TRBV7-9 and TRBJ2-1, the CDR3 gives the full variable domain: DTGVSQNPRHKITKRGQNVTFRCDPISEHNRLYWYRQTLGQGPEFLTYFQNEAQLEKSRLLSDRFSAERPKGSFSTLEIQRTEQGDSAMYLCASRVKSGGSYNEQFFGPGTRLTVL.

This clone was detected once. The V call is TRBV5-1, the J call TRBJ2-1, with TRBD2 matching over 9 bases. Germline V gene lookup returns CDR1 SGHRS and CDR2 YFSETQ. CDR3 size: 18 residues. J gave up 4 bases and V 2 bases, and 13 bases lay outside the gene matches. The DNA for the CDR3 is TGCGCCAGCAGCTTTTTAAGCGGGAGGACGGCTTTATACAATGAGCAGTTCTTC. This encodes CASSFLSGRTALYNEQFF.

The chain is built from TRBV19 and TRBJ1-1, with a weak D call TRBD1 (5 bases). Looked up from germline, CDR1 is LNHDA and CDR2 is SQIVND (reference sequence). CDR3 length equals 13 residues. The germline V and J ends were trimmed by 1 base and 8 bases, with 11 bases remaining between them. This CDR3 is CASSIGQGSEAFF. The DNA for the CDR3 is TGTGCCAGTAGTATAGGGCAGGGAAGCGAAGCTTTCTTT.

CDR3 DNA sequence: TGCGCCAGCAGTCCCTCCCCCGGGACTAGCGGGGCTGCCACCTACAATGAGCAGTTCTTC. Encoded protein: CASSPSPGTSGAATYNEQFF. The chain combines TRBV4-1 with TRBJ2-1, with 13 bases lining up with TRBD2. The CDR3 is 20 amino acids. V lost 6 bases, J lost 2 bases, and 16 bases stayed unmatched. The germline V gene has CDR1 MGHRA and CDR2 YSYEKL.

The J gene is TRBJ2-7, the V gene TRBV28, with D tentatively TRBD2 (5 bases). Germline values: CDR1 MDHEN, CDR2 SYDVKM. This CDR3 has 14 amino acids. Trimming left V 2 bases short and J 3 bases short, with 11 bases between. The CDR3 protein is CASSLQGEGYEQYF. The CDR3 nucleotides are TGTGCCAGCAGTTTACAAGGTGAGGGCTACGAGCAGTACTTC.

The chain carries TRBV11-2 and TRBJ2-1, with TRBD2 matching over 12 bases. From germline, CDR1 is SGHAT and CDR2 FQNNGV. CDR3 length: 16 residues. J was trimmed by 5 bases and V by 5 bases; bases with no gene match: 7. The CDR3 bases are TGTGCCAGCAGCCCTAGCGGGAGGGCCCTCAACAATGAGCAGTTCTTC. Translated, it gives CASSPSGRALNNEQFF.

CDR3 nucleotides: TGTGCCTGGAGTGTATCCCGAGGGGGACCCTATGGCTACACCTTC. As protein: CAWSVSRGGPYGYTF. The V gene is TRBV30, the J gene TRBJ1-2, with D perhaps matching TRBD1 (6 bases). In germline, CDR1 is GTSNPN, CDR2 SVGIG (reference sequence). The CDR3 sequence is 15 residues long. Trimming took 0 bases from V and 4 from J, leaving 15 bases between them.

J is TRBJ1-1 and V is TRBV28; D is undetermined. Germline V gene lookup returns CDR1 MDHEN and CDR2 SYDVKM. With 2 bases removed from V and 1 base from J, the gap between germline ends came to 8 bases. The CDR3 contains 14 residues. CDR3 coding DNA: TGTGCCAGCAGTTTACAGACAAAGAACACTGAAGCTTTCTTT. It encodes CASSLQTKNTEAFF.

The chain recombines TRBV19 with TRBJ1-5; 8 bases match TRBD1. The V gene end was trimmed by 6 bases and the J gene end by 6 bases; junction bases not matched to a gene: 19. The CDR3 runs 18 residues. CDR1 and CDR2 from the germline V gene are LNHDA and SQIVND (reference sequence). The CDR3, as DNA: TGTGCCAGTAGCCTTGGGGGCAGGGGGCGCCTGGGGACTCAGCCCCAGCATTTT. This sequence encodes CASSLGGRGRLGTQPQHF.